The 32 T cell receptor beta chains below come from one sample, sequenced in a study of blood T cell repertoires in COVID-19. Assay: immunoSEQ multiplex PCR; the TCRdb copy retains only in-frame clones and omits some. The table has about 140,000 clones, roughly 80% seen once; the top ten hold 1.5% to 2%. Input material: PBMCs or T cells enriched from blood (not recorded which). The receptors were sampled from a woman aged 18 to 35 who had been exposed to COVID-19.

The V call is TRBV19, the J call TRBJ2-1; the match to TRBD1 covers 12 bases. V lost 9 bases and J lost 10; bases outside the gene matches: 4. CDR3 length: 12 residues. Germline loops: CDR1 LNHDA, CDR2 SQIVND (reference sequence). CDR3 residues: CASGTGGDEQFF. The CDR3 DNA is TGTGCCAGCGGGACAGGGGGCGACGAGCAGTTCTTC.

The chain is built from TRBV7-9 and TRBJ2-3, with D perhaps matching TRBD1 (5 bases). The CDR3 has 13 amino acids. V lost 4 bases and J lost 4, with 9 bases in between. The germline V gene has CDR1 SEHNR and CDR2 FQNEAQ (reference sequence). CDR3 sequence reads: CASSSRAADTQYF. The CDR3 DNA sequence: TGTGCCAGCAGCTCCAGGGCGGCAGATACGCAGTATTTT.

In regard to this clone: Compared with germline, one end of the junction differs, possibly owing to a read error. The chain carries TRBV3-1 (or the pseudogene TRBV3-2) and TRBJ1-2, with D uncertain. The V gene's germline CDR1 is LGHDT and CDR2 YNNKEL (reference sequence). CDR3 length equals 16 residues. This chain's CDR3 is CASRSTGMTAKYGYTF. The CDR3, as DNA: TGTGCCAGCAGATCGACCGGGATGACGGCTAAATATGGCTACACCTTC.

The chain has TRBV29-1 and TRBJ1-1; D is uncertain. Trimming took off 3 bases at V and 8 bases at J, with 7 bases between the two ends. The CDR3 sequence is 10 residues long. Per germline, CDR1 SQVTM and CDR2 ANQGSEA. The CDR3 DNA is TGCAGCGTTGATTTCCAAGAAGCTTTCTTT. Protein product: CSVDFQEAFF.

The chain recombines TRBV3-1 (or the pseudogene TRBV3-2) with TRBJ2-1, with a possible D match to TRBD2 (5 bases). Germline loops: CDR1 LGHDT, CDR2 YNNKEL (reference sequence). Deletions cut 4 bases from V and 3 bases from J, with 13 bases between. This CDR3 region has 15 residues. As DNA, the CDR3 is TGTGCCAGCAGCCCCCCCACTCGGGGCTACAATGAGCAGTTCTTC. Amino acids: CASSPPTRGYNEQFF.

J is TRBJ2-5 and V is TRBV15; 9 positions match TRBD2. CDR3 length: 14 amino acids. The germline V gene encodes CDR1 LNHNV and CDR2 YYDKDF (reference sequence). Germline trimming cut 5 bases from V and 9 bases from J; bases unmatched to any gene: 10. CDR3 in DNA: TGTGCCACCAGCCCTAAGGCGAGCGGGAGGCCCCAGTACTTC. Protein: CATSPKASGRPQYF.

The V and J genes are TRBV30 and TRBJ2-3; TRBD2 aligns across 7 bases. CDR3 length: 14 amino acids. The germline CDR1 and CDR2 sequences are GTSNPN and SVGIG (reference sequence). J was trimmed by 0 bases and V by 3 bases; bases with no gene match: 3. The CDR3 nucleotides read TGTGCCTGGAGGGGTAGCGGGAGCACAGATACGCAGTATTTT. Its translation: CAWRGSGSTDTQYF. Complete variable domain (other parts from reference TRBV30 and TRBJ2-3): SQTIHQWPATLVQPVGSPLSLECTVEGTSNPNLYWYRQAAGRGLQLLFYSVGIGQISSEVPQNLSASRPQDRQFILSSKKLLLSDSGFYLCAWRGSGSTDTQYFGPGTRLTVL.

The CDR3 DNA sequence: TGTGCCAGCTTCCAATCGAACACTGAAGCTTTCTTT. Protein product: CASFQSNTEAFF. V gene TRBV18 combines with J gene TRBJ1-1; D ambiguous. Germline V gene data show CDR1 as KGHSH and CDR2 as LQKENI. V was cut by 7 bases and J by 1 base, with 7 bases left in between. This CDR3 spans 12 amino acids. Full variable domain (missing parts from reference TRBV18 and TRBJ1-1): NAGVMQNPRHLVRRRGQEARLRCSPMKGHSHVYWYRQLPEEGLKFMVYLQKENIIDESGMPKERFSAEFPKEGPSILRIQQVVRGDSAAYFCASFQSNTEAFFGQGTRLTVV.

This chain connects TRBV19 to TRBJ2-7, with TRBD2 matching over 13 bases. CDR3 length: 15 amino acids. Germline lookup yields CDR1 LNHDA and CDR2 SQIVND (reference sequence). V lost 5 bases to trimming and J lost 3 bases; unmatched junction nucleotides: 4. The chain's CDR3 is CASSLGTSGNYEQYF. CDR3 sequence (DNA): TGTGCCAGTAGTTTGGGGACTAGCGGGAACTACGAGCAGTACTTC.

The rearrangement links TRBV30 to TRBJ2-2; the match to TRBD1 covers 7 bases. Germline-derived CDR1 and CDR2 are GTSNPN and SVGIG (reference sequence). This CDR3 region has 16 residues. With 2 bases clipped from V and 1 base from J, the junction kept 7 bases outside the gene matches. As DNA, the CDR3 is TGTGCCTGGAGTAGGGGGACAGCACTGAACACCGGGGAGCTGTTTTTT. Amino acid sequence: CAWSRGTALNTGELFF. The complete variable domain, with remaining parts taken from reference TRBV30 and TRBJ2-2, reads SQTIHQWPATLVQPVGSPLSLECTVEGTSNPNLYWYRQAAGRGLQLLFYSVGIGQISSEVPQNLSASRPQDRQFILSSKKLLLSDSGFYLCAWSRGTALNTGELFFGEGSRLTVL.

In this sample, this clone turned up a few times. The rearrangement joins TRBV24-1 to TRBJ1-5; 11 positions match TRBD1. The V gene's germline CDR1 is KGHDR and CDR2 SFDVKD. V lost 2 bases, J lost 2 bases, and 7 bases stayed unmatched. The CDR3 sequence is 18 residues long. The CDR3 sequence is CATSDSPRTGGRNQPQHF. As DNA, the CDR3 is TGTGCCACCAGTGATTCGCCCCGGACAGGGGGCCGCAATCAGCCCCAGCATTTT.

This rearrangement joins TRBV6-5 to TRBJ1-2; D is perhaps TRBD1 (5 bases). This CDR3 spans 13 amino acids. Looked up from germline, CDR1 is MNHEY and CDR2 is SVGAGI. The ends were cut back, 6 bases at V and 3 bases at J, with 11 bases in the middle. As DNA, the CDR3 is TGTGCCAGCAGCCCAACAGGCGACTATGGCTACACCTTC. It codes for CASSPTGDYGYTF.

This rearrangement joins TRBV4-3 to TRBJ2-7; 13 nucleotides match TRBD2. The germline V gene has CDR1 LGHNA and CDR2 YSLEER. The V segment lost 4 bases and the J segment 5 bases; nucleotides outside the gene matches: 11. This CDR3 is 17 amino acids long. CDR3 region: CASSRALGTSGNHEQYF. Written as DNA, the CDR3 is TGCGCCAGCAGCCGCGCGCTCGGGACTAGCGGGAACCACGAGCAGTACTTC.

In nucleotides, the CDR3 is TGTGCCAGTAGCCCGGGGGGCAATCAGCCCCAGCATTTT. This translates into CASSPGGNQPQHF. The J gene is TRBJ1-5, the V gene TRBV19, with D perhaps TRBD1 (5 bases). Germline V CDR1 and CDR2: LNHDA, SQIVND (reference sequence). Trimming left V 6 bases short and J 2 bases short, with 8 bases between. The CDR3 totals 13 residues.

The CDR3 DNA sequence: TGTGCCAGCAGCGCCGCCCCCGGGACTAGCGGGAGAAGCCTAAGAAATACGCAGTATTTT. Translation gives CASSAAPGTSGRSLRNTQYF. The chain is built from TRBV9 and TRBJ2-3, with TRBD2 identical over 14 bases. The germline CDR1 and CDR2 sequences are SGDLS and YYNGEE. V was pared by 3 bases and J by 7 bases, with 19 bases of the junction left unmatched. This CDR3 is built from 20 residues. The whole variable domain, filled in from reference TRBV9 and TRBJ2-3, reads DSGVTQTPKHLITATGQRVTLRCSPRSGDLSVYWYQQSLDQGLQFLIQYYNGEERAKGNILERFSAQQFPDLHSELNLSSLELGDSALYFCASSAAPGTSGRSLRNTQYFGPGTRLTVL.

This chain links TRBV10-3 with TRBJ1-1; 9 bases match TRBD1. The CDR3 sequence is 13 residues long. V gave up 7 bases and J gave up 4 bases; unmatched junction bases: 4. Germline assignment: CDR1 ENHRY and CDR2 SYGVKD. As DNA, the CDR3 is TGTGCCATCACCCCGACAGGGGGCACTGAAGCTTTCTTT. Its protein is CAITPTGGTEAFF.

V usage is TRBV27 and J usage is TRBJ2-7, with TRBD1 matching over 8 bases. The CDR3 is 13 residues long. Germline V gene sequence: CDR1 MNHEY, CDR2 SMNVEV (reference sequence). The trim removed 5 bases at V and 4 bases at J, leaving 4 bases unmatched. This CDR3 is CASSLNRGYEQYF. The CDR3, as DNA: TGTGCCAGCAGTCTCAACAGGGGGTACGAGCAGTACTTC.

The rearrangement uses TRBV18 and TRBJ1-3; no clear D. The CDR3 covers 15 residues. V gave up 3 bases and J gave up 4 bases, with 13 bases separating them. Germline-derived CDR1 and CDR2 are KGHSH and LQKENI. The CDR3 bases are TGTGCCAGCTCACCGTCGGCCTCGGGGGGAAACACCATATATTTT. It is translated as CASSPSASGGNTIYF.

The chain carries TRBV5-6 and TRBJ1-2; no clear D. Trimming removed 2 bases at V and 7 bases at J, with 12 bases between. The V gene's germline CDR1 is SGHDT and CDR2 YYEEEE. The CDR3 totals 13 residues. DNA of the CDR3: TGTGCCAGCAGCTTCTCTCTGATTAGTGGCTACACCTTC. As protein: CASSFSLISGYTF.

V is TRBV5-1 and J is TRBJ1-4; D is unresolved. The CDR3 runs to 14 residues. Trimming stripped 4 bases from V and 2 bases from J, with 9 bases between. Per germline, CDR1 SGHRS and CDR2 YFSETQ. CDR3 loop: CASSPAGTNEKLFF. The CDR3 DNA reads as TGCGCCAGCAGCCCCGCGGGGACTAATGAAAAACTGTTTTTT.

The rearrangement uses TRBV13 and TRBJ2-7; D is perhaps TRBD1 (6 bases). CDR1 is PRHDT, CDR2 FYEKMQ, per germline (reference sequence). Trimming took off 5 bases at V and 5 bases at J, with 10 bases between the two ends. This CDR3 is 12 amino acids long. In DNA, the CDR3 is TGTGCCAGCAGCCTACAGGGTAACGAGCAGTACTTC. Protein: CASSLQGNEQYF.

The chain employs TRBV30 and TRBJ1-6; possibly TRBD1 for D (6 bases). CDR1 is GTSNPN, CDR2 SVGIG, per germline (reference sequence). The CDR3 has 16 residues. V was pared by 2 bases and J by 10 bases, with 21 bases between. The DNA for the CDR3 is TGTGCCTGGAGTACCGCGGGGGCCATTACAGGATCACCCCTCCACTTT. Protein: CAWSTAGAITGSPLHF. The full variable domain, completed using reference TRBV30 and TRBJ1-6, is SQTIHQWPATLVQPVGSPLSLECTVEGTSNPNLYWYRQAAGRGLQLLFYSVGIGQISSEVPQNLSASRPQDRQFILSSKKLLLSDSGFYLCAWSTAGAITGSPLHFGNGTRLTVT.

V gene TRBV5-1 combines with J gene TRBJ1-2, with TRBD1 identical over 7 bases. Germline V gene data show CDR1 as SGHRS and CDR2 as YFSETQ. Trimming took 4 bases from V and 1 from J; bases not matched to a gene: 10. This CDR3 region has 16 residues. The CDR3 loop is CASSPTWTGSNYGYTF. In nucleotides, the CDR3 is TGCGCCAGCAGCCCTACGTGGACAGGAAGTAACTATGGCTACACCTTC.

The chain uses TRBV6-1 and TRBJ2-7; 11 bases are shared with TRBD2. The germline V gene encodes CDR1 MNHNS and CDR2 SASEGT. The CDR3 spans 16 residues. V lost 2 bases, J lost 7 bases, and 10 bases stayed unmatched. CDR3 residues: CASSEFGVLAGEEQYF. The CDR3 coding sequence is TGTGCCAGCAGTGAATTTGGCGTACTAGCGGGAGAAGAGCAGTACTTC.

The rearrangement uses TRBV27 and TRBJ2-2; 9 bases line up with TRBD1. CDR3 size: 15 residues. Trimming took 6 bases from V and 3 from J; bases not matched to a gene: 5. Per germline, CDR1 MNHEY and CDR2 SMNVEV (reference sequence). The CDR3 here is CASSIGQGYTGELFF. Written as DNA, the CDR3 is TGTGCCAGCAGCATAGGACAGGGGTACACCGGGGAGCTGTTTTTT.

The chain joins TRBV3-1 (or the pseudogene TRBV3-2) to TRBJ1-1; D is possibly TRBD1 (5 bases). The CDR3 has 15 amino acids. Between the trimmed V and J ends, which lost 0 bases and 1 base, there was a span of 9 bases. CDR1 is LGHDT and CDR2 is YNNKEL in the germline V gene (reference sequence). CDR3 nucleotides: TGTGCCAGCAGCCAAGATTGGGGCCCGAACACTGAAGCTTTCTTT. Its protein is CASSQDWGPNTEAFF.

This clone was seen only once. The genes are TRBV9 and TRBJ2-7, with D maybe TRBD2 (5 bases). The CDR3 is 13 amino acids. CDR1 and CDR2 (germline): SGDLS, YYNGEE. Trimming pared 0 bases from V and 7 bases from J, leaving 11 bases between. The CDR3 DNA reads TGTGCCAGCAGCGTAGCCGGGGATGGTGAGCAGTACTTC. Amino acids: CASSVAGDGEQYF.

The gene calls are TRBV16 and TRBJ2-5; D gene unclear. V shed 1 base and J shed 2 bases, with 11 bases lying between them. Germline CDR1 is KGHSY and CDR2 is FQNENV. CDR3 length: 15 residues. The CDR3 loop is CASSQFVGRQETQYF. DNA for the CDR3: TGTGCCAGCAGCCAATTTGTGGGCAGGCAAGAGACCCAGTACTTC. The full variable domain, its missing parts supplied by reference TRBV16 and TRBJ2-5, is GEEVAQTPKHLVRGEGQKAKLYCAPIKGHSYVFWYQQVLKNEFKFLISFQNENVFDETGMPKERFSAKCLPNSPCSLEIQATKLEDSAVYFCASSQFVGRQETQYFGPGTRLLVL.

The chain combines TRBV5-1 with TRBJ2-7; 7 bases match TRBD2. The J segment lost 2 bases and the V segment lost 0 bases, leaving 11 bases of the junction unmatched. Germline V gives CDR1 SGHRS, CDR2 YFSETQ. The CDR3 totals 17 residues. The CDR3 bases are TGCGCCAGCAGCTTGGACAGCCGGGACTACAATACCTACGAGCAGTACTTC. Translating it yields CASSLDSRDYNTYEQYF.

V and J are TRBV7-2 and TRBJ2-7, with 11 bases aligning to TRBD1. This CDR3 is built from 15 residues. In germline, CDR1 is SGHTA, CDR2 FQGNSA. The V gene end was trimmed by 7 bases and the J gene end by 5 bases; junction bases not matched to a gene: 10. The CDR3 coding sequence is TGTGCCAGCACCCCGGACAGGGGGCGTTTTAACGAGCAGTACTTC. It codes for CASTPDRGRFNEQYF.

This clone was detected only once. The chain employs TRBV28 and TRBJ2-4, with 8 bases lining up with TRBD1. The CDR3 has 15 residues. Germline V lookup: CDR1 MDHEN, CDR2 SYDVKM. V dropped 5 bases and J dropped 1; count of bases not matched to a gene: 4. The chain's CDR3 is CASSERQGAKNIQYF. As DNA, the CDR3 is TGTGCCAGCAGTGAGAGACAGGGGGCCAAAAACATTCAGTACTTC.

The chain uses TRBV18 and TRBJ2-1; D unclear. The germline V gene encodes CDR1 KGHSH and CDR2 LQKENI. Trimming took off 0 bases at V and 1 base at J, with 7 bases between the two ends. CDR3 length: 15 residues. For the CDR3, the DNA is TGTGCCAGCTCACCACCGTCTCGTTCCTACAATGAGCAGTTCTTC. Translating gives CASSPPSRSYNEQFF.